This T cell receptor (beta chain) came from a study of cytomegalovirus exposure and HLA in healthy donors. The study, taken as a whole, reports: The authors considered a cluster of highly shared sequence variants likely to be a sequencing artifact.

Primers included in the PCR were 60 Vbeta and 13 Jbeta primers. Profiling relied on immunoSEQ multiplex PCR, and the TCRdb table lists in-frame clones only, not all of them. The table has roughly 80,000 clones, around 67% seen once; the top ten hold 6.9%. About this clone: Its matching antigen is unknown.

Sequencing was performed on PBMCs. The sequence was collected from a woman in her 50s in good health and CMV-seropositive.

The CDR3 sequence: CASFDSGAPSYTGELFF. In nucleotides, the CDR3 is TGTGCCAGCTTCGATAGCGGGGCCCCTTCTTACACCGGGGAGCTGTTTTTT. The genes are TRBV27 and TRBJ2-2, with 8 bases matching TRBD2. J gave up 3 bases and V 8 bases, and 14 bases lay outside the gene matches. This CDR3 is 17 amino acids long. Germline V CDR1 and CDR2: MNHEY, SMNVEV (reference sequence).